In its sample, the clone carrying this TCR beta chain was seen a few times. The sample belongs to a study of blood T cell repertoires in COVID-19. Study as a whole: Acute and convalescent COVID-19 specimens originated in the United States, Italy and Spain. T cells, B-cell-depleted T cells, or PBMCs provided the cDNA or gDNA that served as material.

Per the germline V gene, CDR1 is DFQATT and CDR2 is SNEGSKA (reference sequence). Trimming removed 3 bases at V and 3 bases at J, with 9 bases between. The length of the CDR3 is 14 residues. Cohorts were based on clinical histories the participants reported. Original data processing: The assay estimated nucleated cells by amplifying reference gene primers. The data were produced by immunoSEQ multiplex PCR, yet TCRdb's version contains in-frame clones alone and is incomplete. V and J calls and clone size follow that table, whereas D and trimming were derived from the DNA. The profile covers over 130,000 clones, with over 70% appearing a single time and 3% to 4.5% taken by the ten largest.

The clonotype comes from a man in his fifties in a cohort exposed to, infected with or recovered from COVID-19 (not recorded which). V gene TRBV20-1 combines with J gene TRBJ1-6; D remains ambiguous. The material sequenced was PBMCs or T cells enriched from blood (not recorded which). CDR3 loop: CSASGQYYNSPLHF. For the CDR3, the DNA is TGCAGTGCTAGTGGGCAGTACTATAATTCACCCCTCCACTTT.